The 27 T cell receptor beta chains presented below share a single source sample, sequenced in a study of regulatory T cells in long-lasting Graves disease. Indicated time point: persistent/refractory GD, antithyroid drugs over 5 years with positive TRAb. PBMC RNA was the source of the TCR library. Construction of the TCR beta libraries employed iRepertoire HTBI primers in conjunction with Arm-PCR of CDR3 regions. Each CDR3 protein is one row after TCRdb ran MiXCR on the multiplex PCR reads. The sample holds fewer than 550,000 distinct CDR3 sequences; about a fifth are singletons and the top ten take roughly 7.1%. The sequencing here drew on peripheral blood mononuclear cells (PBMCs), taken when the disease was refractory, from a patient treated with antithyroid drugs. The receptor set was obtained from a female donor with Graves disease.

This clonotype has at least ten counts. This sequence joins TRBV30 and TRBJ1-5, with D uncertain. The CDR3 is 11 amino acids. The V end lost 3 bases, the J end lost 9 bases, and 9 bases lay between the germline ends. The germline CDR1 and CDR2 sequences are GTSNPN and SVGIG (reference sequence). DNA for the CDR3: TGTGCCTGGAGGTTATCGGGGCCCCAGCATTTT. Protein product: CAWRLSGPQHF.

This clonotype was picked up many times. The chain employs TRBV7-2 and TRBJ2-7; a possible D gene is TRBD1 (6 bases). With 0 bases removed from V and 1 base from J, the gap between germline ends came to 10 bases. The CDR3 extends over 15 amino acids. CDR1 and CDR2 from the germline V gene are SGHTA and FQGNSA. In DNA form, the CDR3 reads TGTGCCAGCAGCTTAGCGAGGACAGTTTCCTACGAGCAGTACTTC. Amino acids: CASSLARTVSYEQYF.

In this sample, this clonotype turned up many times. V is TRBV29-1 and J is TRBJ1-2, with unresolved D. The CDR3 is 14 amino acids. Germline V gene sequence: CDR1 SQVTM, CDR2 ANQGSEA. V lost 6 bases, J lost 7 bases, and 21 bases lay in between. The CDR3 DNA reads as TGCAGCGTCACCCAGTCTGGCCCATTGGTTGGCTACACCTTC. It yields the protein CSVTQSGPLVGYTF.

Comments on this clonotype: The junction does not match germline at one end; this may be a read error. The V gene is TRBV27, the J gene TRBJ2-3, with D tentatively TRBD2 (6 bases). The length of the CDR3 is 15 residues. In germline, CDR1 is MNHEY, CDR2 SMNVEV (reference sequence). As DNA, the CDR3 is TGTGCCAGCAGCCCCCGGTCCCTATTAGCGGTCCGCGTTCATTTT. Protein: CASSPRSLLAVRVHF.

The chain is built from TRBV28 and TRBJ2-3; D is perhaps TRBD2 (5 bases). CDR1 is MDHEN, CDR2 SYDVKM, per germline. This CDR3 has 15 amino acids. Trimming took off 5 bases at V and 0 bases at J, with 12 bases between the two ends. The CDR3 sequence: CASSPLLESTDTQYF. In nucleotides, the CDR3 is TGTGCCAGCAGTCCCCTACTAGAGAGCACAGATACGCAGTATTTT. The variable domain in full, with the rest retrieved from reference TRBV28 and TRBJ2-3, is DVKVTQSSRYLVKRTGEKVFLECVQDMDHENMFWYRQDPGLGLRLIYFSYDVKMKEKGDIPEGYSVSREKKERFSLILESASTNQTSMYLCASSPLLESTDTQYFGPGTRLTVL.

This clonotype was counted many times. The chain recombines TRBV7-2 with TRBJ1-1; a possible D gene is TRBD1 (6 bases). V lost 6 bases to trimming and J lost 5 bases, with 10 bases between them. This CDR3 is built from 12 residues. Germline CDR1 SGHTA, CDR2 FQGNSA. The CDR3 protein is CASRMQGTEAFF. The CDR3 DNA reads as TGTGCCAGCAGGATGCAGGGGACTGAAGCTTTCTTT. Full variable domain (remainder filled in from reference TRBV7-2 and TRBJ1-1): GAGVSQSPSNKVTEKGKDVELRCDPISGHTALYWYRQSLGQGLEFLIYFQGNSAPDKSGLPSDRFSAERTGGSVSTLTIQRTQQEDSAVYLCASRMQGTEAFFGQGTRLTVV.

This clonotype was seen at least ten times. The CDR3 coding sequence is TGTGCCAGCATCATAGACAGGGGAGGCTATGGCTACACCTTC. The encoded protein is CASIIDRGGYGYTF. This rearrangement joins TRBV28 to TRBJ1-2, with 8 bases lining up with TRBD1. Germline CDR1 and CDR2: MDHEN and SYDVKM. J lost 4 bases, V lost 7 bases, and 8 bases had no gene match. The CDR3 sequence is 14 residues long.

This clonotype was picked up many times. This sequence joins TRBV24-1 and TRBJ1-1; 7 bases fit TRBD1. Trimming removed 0 bases from V and 1 base from J; junction bases left unmatched: 1. Germline V gene data show CDR1 as KGHDR and CDR2 as SFDVKD. The CDR3 extends over 15 amino acids. The CDR3 is CATSDLGTENTEAFF. In nucleotides, the CDR3 is TGTGCCACCAGTGATTTGGGGACAGAGAACACTGAAGCTTTCTTT.

The chain links TRBV19 to TRBJ1-3; no clear D. The CDR3 runs to 14 residues. Germline CDR1 and CDR2: LNHDA and SQIVND (reference sequence). The germline V and J ends were trimmed by 5 bases and 4 bases, with 12 bases remaining between them. The CDR3, as DNA: TGTGCCAGTAGTTCGGGCCGGAGGGGAAACACCATATATTTT. Amino acids: CASSSGRRGNTIYF.

This clonotype showed up many times. The rearrangement joins TRBV6-1 to TRBJ2-7, with TRBD1 matching over 9 bases. This CDR3 is 14 amino acids long. V lost 6 bases to trimming and J lost 6 bases; unmatched junction nucleotides: 9. Per germline, CDR1 MNHNS and CDR2 SASEGT. The CDR3 protein is CASRPPGTGSEQYF. The CDR3 bases are TGTGCCAGCAGACCCCCCGGGACAGGGTCCGAGCAGTACTTC.

This clonotype was seen a handful of times. The V and J genes are TRBV27 and TRBJ2-7; no firm D call. This CDR3 spans 12 amino acids. Germline values: CDR1 MNHEY, CDR2 SMNVEV (reference sequence). V lost 4 bases to trimming and J lost 7 bases, with 11 bases between them. This CDR3 is CASSSQGWEQYF. DNA for the CDR3: TGTGCCAGCAGTTCGCAAGGATGGGAGCAGTACTTC.

The V gene is TRBV5-4, the J gene TRBJ2-7, with D possibly being TRBD1 (5 bases). The length of the CDR3 is 15 residues. The germline CDR1 and CDR2 sequences are SGHNT and YYREEE (reference sequence). The ends were cut back, 2 bases at V and 3 bases at J, with 15 bases in the middle. The CDR3 region is CASSFSQGGHYEQYF. The CDR3 bases are TGTGCCAGCAGCTTTAGTCAGGGCGGACACTACGAGCAGTACTTC.

Regarding this clonotype: Being one base from a much bigger clone, this may be a read error. V is TRBV28 and J is TRBJ2-7, with unresolved D. The CDR3 runs 14 residues. The germline CDR1 and CDR2 sequences are MDHEN and SYDVKM. CDR3 in DNA: TGTGCCAGCAGTATTCGTGCTAAAACCTACGAGCAGCACTTC. As protein: CASSIRAKTYEQHF.

This clonotype was seen repeatedly, ten times or more. The chain combines TRBV7-8 with TRBJ2-5; D uncertain. The CDR3 consists of 13 residues. Trimming took 7 bases from V and 4 from J, leaving 13 bases between them. Germline-derived CDR1 and CDR2 are SGHVS and FQNEAQ. In DNA, the CDR3 is TGTGCCAGCACCACCGGCAACGGAGAGACCCAGTACTTC. Amino acid sequence: CASTTGNGETQYF.

The V call is TRBV27, the J call TRBJ1-6; 8 bases fit TRBD1. Per the germline V gene, CDR1 is MNHEY and CDR2 is SMNVEV (reference sequence). V was pared by 1 base and J by 9 bases, with 14 bases of the junction left unmatched. This CDR3 contains 18 residues. This CDR3 reads CASSLLGTGFGSSSPLHF. The CDR3 bases are TGTGCCAGCAGTTTATTGGGGACAGGATTTGGGAGTAGTTCACCCCTCCACTTT.

This clonotype occurred a few times. The chain recombines TRBV19 with TRBJ2-2; D not certain. The length of the CDR3 is 14 residues. Germline V gene sequence: CDR1 LNHDA, CDR2 SQIVND (reference sequence). Trimming shortened V by 7 bases and J by 2 bases, and 11 bases separated the two germline ends. The CDR3 sequence: CASTHPGNTGELFF. Here the CDR3 DNA reads TGTGCCAGTACTCACCCTGGAAACACCGGGGAGCTGTTTTTT.

The table lists this clonotype with many counts. The chain links TRBV7-2 to TRBJ2-2; 9 positions agree with TRBD1. Germline V CDR1 and CDR2: SGHTA, FQGNSA. The ends lost 2 bases at V and 2 bases at J; junction bases unmatched: 3. The CDR3 is 16 amino acids. The CDR3, as DNA: TGTGCCAGCAGCTTACAGGGACAGGGAAACACCGGGGAGCTGTTTTTT. This sequence encodes CASSLQGQGNTGELFF.

The sample holds a few counts of this clonotype. The junction shows a germline mismatch at one end, possibly a read error. The chain is built from TRBV5-1 and TRBJ1-2; 8 nucleotides align to TRBD1. This CDR3 region has 13 residues. Per germline, CDR1 SGHRS and CDR2 YFSETQ. The CDR3 loop reads CAGSLGQVDGYTF. The CDR3 nucleotides read TGCGCCGGCAGCTTGGGACAGGTCGATGGCTACACCTTC.

The J gene is TRBJ1-3, the V gene TRBV15; 8 nucleotides line up with TRBD1. The V and J ends lost 5 bases and 4 bases, in that order; junction bases with no gene match: 7. The CDR3 runs to 15 residues. Germline-derived CDR1 and CDR2 are LNHNV and YYDKDF (reference sequence). DNA of the CDR3: TGTGCCACCAGCGTCGACAGGGGCACGGGAAACACCATATATTTT. Encoded protein: CATSVDRGTGNTIYF.

The J gene is TRBJ2-1, the V gene TRBV6-1; D is perhaps TRBD1 (6 bases). The CDR3 totals 12 residues. The V gene lost 6 bases and the J gene lost 6 bases, with 9 bases spanning the gap. CDR1 is MNHNS and CDR2 is SASEGT in the germline V gene. CDR3: CASRGASNEQFF. The CDR3 nucleotides are TGTGCCAGCAGGGGGGCAAGCAATGAGCAGTTCTTC.

On this clonotype itself: A read error may account for a junction end that differs from germline. CDR3 coding DNA: TGTGCCAGCAACCAGGACCTCAGCTCCTGCGAGCAGTACTTC. It specifies CASNQDLSSCEQYF. The chain combines TRBV10-3 with TRBJ2-7; D not resolved. This CDR3 is built from 14 residues. Germline V gene lookup returns CDR1 ENHRY and CDR2 SYGVKD.

This clonotype was seen a handful of times. The rearrangement joins TRBV5-1 to TRBJ2-7; maybe TRBD1 (5 bases). V lost 0 bases to trimming and J lost 0 bases, with 10 bases between them. Germline loops: CDR1 SGHRS, CDR2 YFSETQ. This CDR3 comprises 15 residues. CDR3 in DNA: TGCGCCAGCAGCTTGGACGGACAAGTCTCCTACGAGCAGTACTTC. Translated: CASSLDGQVSYEQYF.

This chain uses TRBV28 with TRBJ2-1; D call uncertain. There are 11 residues in the CDR3. Trimming removed 8 bases from V and 8 bases from J, with 10 bases in between. CDR1 and CDR2 (germline): MDHEN, SYDVKM. CDR3 amino acids: CASGSRYEQFF. The CDR3 bases are TGTGCCAGCGGCTCCAGGTATGAGCAGTTCTTC.

This clonotype was seen many times. V usage is TRBV6-2 or TRBV6-3 and J usage is TRBJ1-2; D unresolved. Trimming pared 11 bases from V and 4 bases from J, leaving 17 bases between. The CDR3 has 13 amino acids. CDR1 is MNHEY, CDR2 SVGEGT, per germline. CDR3 DNA sequence: TGTGCCGCGAACCATGGAAAAACCTATGGCTACACCTTC. Translated: CAANHGKTYGYTF.

With respect to this clonotype: A much more abundant neighbour one base away suggests this may be a read error. The rearrangement joins TRBV6-1 to TRBJ1-1; 9 bases are a match to TRBD1. The germline CDR1 and CDR2 sequences are MNHNS and SASEGT. The CDR3 length is 13 residues. Losses at the gene ends were 6 bases for V and 10 bases for J; bases not matched to a gene: 9. CDR3 sequence: CASSQGQGSRAFF. The CDR3 coding sequence is TGTGCCAGCAGCCAAGGACAGGGGTCGCGAGCTTTCTTT.

In the case of this clonotype: A far larger clone is off by one base, so a read error is likely. The chain's CDR3 is CASSKPEGNYEQYF. The DNA of the CDR3 is TGTGCCAGCAGTAAGCCAGAGGGGAACTACGAGCAGTACTTC. V and J are TRBV25-1 and TRBJ2-7, with D possibly called TRBD1 or TRBD2 (5 bases each). This CDR3 has 14 residues. V was trimmed by 5 bases and J by 3 bases, leaving 14 bases between them. Germline V CDR1 and CDR2: MGHDK, SYGVNS.

This clonotype was detected ten times or more. The J gene is TRBJ1-1, the V gene TRBV6-1; D ambiguous. Trimming removed 7 bases at V and 5 bases at J, with 14 bases between. This CDR3 is 13 amino acids long. The V gene's germline CDR1 is MNHNS and CDR2 SASEGT. CDR3 nucleotides: TGTGCCAGCACCAACCCGAGGGAAACTGAAGCTTTCTTT. It yields the protein CASTNPRETEAFF.